This TCR beta chain was identified in a study of response to subunit inactivated influenza vaccine. Study results and caveats: Each seasonal influenza vaccination recruits few new T cells, the authors suggested.

About this clonotype: Its antigen is undetermined.

TCRdb fed the RT-PCR reads into MiXCR, producing one record per CDR3 protein. The top ten clones hold 10% to 15% of a sample with more than 450,000 distinct CDR3 sequences, approximately 7.7% of them seen once. This TCR derives from a man aged 50 to 69 who received an inactivated influenza vaccine. The sequences come from PBMCs from blood, collected around 25 months after vaccination.

As DNA, the CDR3 is TGTGCCAGCAGTGAAACGCAAGAACAGCGGGTCCTGTTTTTT. Amino acids: CASSETQEQRVLFF. The chain links TRBV6-1 to TRBJ1-4; D call uncertain. Germline V gene data show CDR1 as MNHNS and CDR2 as SASEGT. The V end was cut by 2 bases, the J end by 14 bases, with 18 bases between. There are 14 residues in the CDR3.